Listed here are 6 T cell receptor beta chains from one sample, sequenced in a study of blood T cell repertoires in COVID-19. Generated by immunoSEQ multiplex PCR, the TCRdb table keeps only in-frame clones and is missing some. The sample shows about 59,000 clones, 90% to 95% of them seen only once. The source material was peripheral blood. Receptor source: a human donor in a cohort sampled during active COVID-19.

J is TRBJ2-3 and V is TRBV28, with 14 bases fitting TRBD2. Losses at the gene ends were 6 bases for V and 6 bases for J; bases not matched to a gene: 8. CDR3 size: 16 residues. Germline V gene sequence: CDR1 MDHEN, CDR2 SYDVKM. The CDR3 DNA is TGTGCCAGCAGCCCCGGGACTAGCGGGGGAAGGGATACGCAGTATTTT. This codes for CASSPGTSGGRDTQYF.

The chain uses TRBV3-1 (or the pseudogene TRBV3-2) and TRBJ1-1, with D perhaps matching TRBD1 (6 bases). CDR3 length equals 14 residues. The germline V gene encodes CDR1 LGHDT and CDR2 YNNKEL (reference sequence). Trimming stripped 4 bases from V and 7 bases from J, with 16 bases between. CDR3 in amino acids: CASSRTTRTVEAFF. CDR3 sequence (DNA): TGTGCCAGCAGCCGAACAACACGGACAGTTGAAGCTTTCTTT.

CDR3 nucleotide sequence: TGTGCCAGCTCACCACTGACAGGGGTGAACACTGAAGCTTTCTTT. Its translation: CASSPLTGVNTEAFF. The chain carries TRBV18 and TRBJ1-1, with 8 bases that match TRBD1. Germline CDR1 and CDR2: KGHSH and LQKENI. J lost 0 bases, V lost 1 base, and 1 base had no gene match. This CDR3 region has 15 residues.

This rearrangement joins TRBV7-9 to TRBJ2-7; D may be TRBD2 (6 bases). The germline CDR1 and CDR2 sequences are SEHNR and FQNEAQ (reference sequence). Trimming took 5 bases from V and 3 from J, leaving 29 bases between them. This CDR3 region has 19 residues. CDR3 coding DNA: TGTGCCAGCAGCGGTAGCCCAGGAGGGACGGGCCGGGGCTTCTACGAGCAGTACTTC. This sequence encodes CASSGSPGGTGRGFYEQYF.

The V call is TRBV19, the J call TRBJ2-7, with 8 bases matching TRBD1. Trimming at V came to 11 bases and at J to 0 bases, leaving 9 bases not matched to a gene. Per germline, CDR1 LNHDA and CDR2 SQIVND (reference sequence). CDR3 length: 14 amino acids. The CDR3 reads CAHQGAASSYEQYF. The CDR3 coding sequence is TGTGCCCACCAGGGGGCGGCGAGCTCCTACGAGCAGTACTTC.

As concerns this clone: This sample also contains other DNA sequences that code for the same CDR3. The V call is TRBV12-3 or TRBV12-4, the J call TRBJ2-1; D not certain. V was shortened by 3 bases and J by 9 bases, with 9 bases between the two germline ends. This CDR3 is built from 12 residues. CDR3 sequence reads: CASSFFPGEQFF. Here the CDR3 DNA reads TGTGCCAGCAGTTTCTTCCCGGGTGAGCAGTTCTTC.